This T cell receptor (beta chain) came from a study of regulatory T cells in long-lasting Graves disease. Per the germline V gene, CDR1 is MDHEN and CDR2 is SYDVKM. V was trimmed by 4 bases and J by 2 bases, leaving 24 bases between them. The CDR3 runs to 19 residues. iRepertoire HTBI primers and Arm-PCR of CDR3 regions built TCR beta libraries. TCRdb re-called the multiplex PCR reads through MiXCR, storing one row per CDR3 protein. Here the sample spans over 400,000 distinct CDR3 sequences, approximately 15% being singletons. Time point: newly diagnosed GD, antithyroid drugs for less than 3 months. RNA isolated from PBMCs was used to make the TCR library. Clinicians diagnosed Graves' disease using American Thyroid Association guidelines. This clonotype was observed a handful of times. What it binds is unknown. Study-level points and caveats: Persistent patients shared more public clonotypes (fewer than 3,000) than newly diagnosed patients (about 1,000). Less diverse TCR repertoires were seen in persistent Graves' patients than in newly diagnosed ones. TRBV28, TRBJ1-2 and TRBJ2-5 emerged as the favored segments in persistent disease.

These data also formed part of another study, on T cells in Graves' hyperthyroidism and ophthalmopathy.

The material was peripheral blood mononuclear cells (PBMCs), obtained at new diagnosis, from a patient treated with antithyroid drugs. The receptor was isolated from a woman aged 50 to 60 with Graves disease. The chain joins TRBV28 to TRBJ1-3; TRBD1 is a possible D gene (5 bases). CDR3 sequence reads: CASSSRRRDLQIPGNTIYF. DNA for the CDR3: TGTGCCAGCAGTTCCCGCCGGCGGGACCTACAAATTCCTGGAAACACCATATATTTT.